Presented here are 25 T cell receptor beta chains from one specimen sequenced in a study of cytomegalovirus exposure and HLA in healthy donors. Sequenced by immunoSEQ multiplex PCR; TCRdb stores in-frame clones only, minus some. The table records 90,000 to 150,000 clones, about 88% of them present only once. The source material was PBMCs. The source is a man younger than 35 in good health and CMV-seropositive.

V usage is TRBV7-2 and J usage is TRBJ2-2; tentative D call: TRBD2 (5 bases). V lost 2 bases and J 5 bases, leaving 9 bases between the germline ends. The CDR3 is 14 residues long. Germline CDR1 reads SGHTA; CDR2 reads FQGNSA. The CDR3 sequence is CASSLSRGTGELFF. The CDR3 DNA reads as TGTGCCAGCAGCTTATCCCGAGGGACCGGGGAGCTGTTTTTT.

The rearrangement links TRBV30 to TRBJ2-1; tentatively, D is TRBD1 (6 bases). Germline V gene sequence: CDR1 GTSNPN, CDR2 SVGIG (reference sequence). With 4 bases removed from V and 7 bases from J, the gap between germline ends came to 17 bases. This CDR3 contains 14 residues. The CDR3 nucleotides read TGTGCCTGGAAACAGGGCCGGACTTGGAATGAGCAGTTCTTC. Its translation: CAWKQGRTWNEQFF.

V is TRBV5-6 and J is TRBJ2-7; 7 positions agree with TRBD1. The CDR3 totals 14 residues. Germline V lookup: CDR1 SGHDT, CDR2 YYEEEE. V lost 1 base, J lost 6 bases, and 7 bases stayed unmatched. The DNA of the CDR3 is TGTGCCAGCAGCTTGATCAGGGGGTCGCGCGAGCAGTACTTC. As protein: CASSLIRGSREQYF. The full variable domain, completed using reference TRBV5-6 and TRBJ2-7, is DAGVTQSPTHLIKTRGQQVTLRCSPKSGHDTVSWYQQALGQGPQFIFQYYEEEERQRGNFPDRFSGHQFPNYSSELNVNALLLGDSALYLCASSLIRGSREQYFGPGTRLTVT.

The chain joins TRBV11-2 to TRBJ1-4; 9 bases fit TRBD1. The CDR3 is 15 amino acids. The trim removed 5 bases at V and 7 bases at J, leaving 8 bases unmatched. Per germline, CDR1 SGHAT and CDR2 FQNNGV. CDR3 residues: CASSANRGRAEKLFF. Here the CDR3 DNA reads TGTGCCAGCAGCGCTAACAGGGGGCGGGCTGAAAAACTGTTTTTT.

V usage is TRBV2 and J usage is TRBJ2-6; D gene uncertain. V lost 11 bases and J lost 0, with 11 bases in between. Germline V gene data show CDR1 as SNHLY and CDR2 as FYNNEI. The CDR3 is 14 amino acids. The CDR3 sequence: CAGWFRSGANVLTF. In nucleotides, the CDR3 is TGTGCCGGCTGGTTCCGCTCTGGGGCCAACGTCCTGACTTTC.

The V and J genes are TRBV28 and TRBJ1-6; tentatively, D is TRBD1 (5 bases). The CDR3 totals 15 residues. V lost 4 bases to trimming and J lost 10 bases, with 17 bases between them. CDR1 is MDHEN and CDR2 is SYDVKM in the germline V gene. The CDR3 spells CASSSPQGLSSPLHF. In nucleotides, the CDR3 is TGTGCCAGCAGTTCCCCGCAGGGCCTTAGCTCACCCCTCCACTTT. Full variable domain (missing parts from reference TRBV28 and TRBJ1-6): DVKVTQSSRYLVKRTGEKVFLECVQDMDHENMFWYRQDPGLGLRLIYFSYDVKMKEKGDIPEGYSVSREKKERFSLILESASTNQTSMYLCASSSPQGLSSPLHFGNGTRLTVT.

This clone appeared once. V is TRBV7-6 and J is TRBJ2-2; TRBD1 is a possible D gene (6 bases). The V end was cut by 2 bases, the J end by 6 bases, with 10 bases between. The length of the CDR3 is 14 residues. CDR1 SGHVS and CDR2 FNYEAQ come from the germline V gene. CDR3 DNA sequence: TGTGCCAGCAGCTTAACAGGGACCGCCGGGGAGCTGTTTTTT. This sequence encodes CASSLTGTAGELFF.

The chain couples TRBV12-5 to TRBJ1-5, with 11 bases identical to TRBD1. CDR3 length equals 19 residues. The V gene end was trimmed by 3 bases and the J gene end by 6 bases; junction bases not matched to a gene: 16. Per germline, CDR1 LGHNT and CDR2 FRNRAP. Written as DNA, the CDR3 is TGTGCTAGTGGTTTCCAGGACAGGGGGCGCGGTGAGGGTGGTCAGCCCCAGCATTTT. Amino acids: CASGFQDRGRGEGGQPQHF.

The chain combines TRBV7-2 with TRBJ1-1; D is undetermined. CDR1 and CDR2 (germline): SGHTA, FQGNSA. With 5 bases removed from V and 11 bases from J, the gap between germline ends came to 15 bases. The CDR3 is 12 amino acids. The CDR3 region has the DNA TGTGCCAGCAGCCAGATATCCGCCGGGGCTTTCTTT. This gives the protein CASSQISAGAFF. Looking up the rest from reference TRBV7-2 and TRBJ1-1 gives the full variable domain: GAGVSQSPSNKVTEKGKDVELRCDPISGHTALYWYRQSLGQGLEFLIYFQGNSAPDKSGLPSDRFSAERTGGSVSTLTIQRTQQEDSAVYLCASSQISAGAFFGQGTRLTVV.

V gene TRBV9 combines with J gene TRBJ1-6; weak D call: TRBD1 (5 bases). Germline CDR1 reads SGDLS; CDR2 reads YYNGEE. CDR3 length: 16 residues. The ends were cut back, 4 bases at V and 5 bases at J, with 16 bases in the middle. The CDR3 sequence: CASSPGAFEDNSPLHF. CDR3 coding DNA: TGTGCCAGCAGCCCTGGGGCCTTCGAGGATAATTCACCCCTCCACTTT. Variable domain in full (rest from reference TRBV9 and TRBJ1-6): DSGVTQTPKHLITATGQRVTLRCSPRSGDLSVYWYQQSLDQGLQFLIQYYNGEERAKGNILERFSAQQFPDLHSELNLSSLELGDSALYFCASSPGAFEDNSPLHFGNGTRLTVT.

The chain has TRBV7-8 and TRBJ2-1, with D possibly being TRBD1 (5 bases). The V gene lost 1 base and the J gene lost 4 bases, with 14 bases spanning the gap. CDR3 length equals 16 residues. Germline CDR1 SGHVS, CDR2 FQNEAQ. CDR3 amino acids: CASSLDGGAAYNEQFF. DNA of the CDR3: TGTGCCAGCAGCTTAGATGGTGGGGCCGCGTACAATGAGCAGTTCTTC.

CDR3 DNA: TGTGCCAGCTCGGTCGGGGGGAAAAAGAACACCGGGGAGCTGTTTTTT. This translates into CASSVGGKKNTGELFF. The J gene is TRBJ2-2, the V gene TRBV18; 7 nucleotides line up with TRBD2. This CDR3 contains 16 residues. Germline values: CDR1 KGHSH, CDR2 LQKENI. The trim removed 6 bases at V and 1 base at J, leaving 8 bases unmatched.

The J gene is TRBJ1-1, the V gene TRBV10-3; D remains ambiguous. This CDR3 is built from 12 residues. The V gene's germline CDR1 is ENHRY and CDR2 SYGVKD. V lost 0 bases, J lost 8 bases, and 7 bases lay in between. The CDR3 bases are TGTGCCATCAGTGAGTCGGGCAGGGAAGCTTTCTTT. This sequence encodes CAISESGREAFF.

On this clone itself: The sample has other DNA sequences that encode this CDR3 too. This chain uses TRBV6-5 with TRBJ1-1, with TRBD1 matching 8 bases. The CDR3 contains 15 residues. With V trimmed by 5 bases and J by 2 bases, 7 bases remained unmatched. Per germline, CDR1 MNHEY and CDR2 SVGAGI. CDR3 nucleotides: TGTGCCAGCAGTCCTCTTGGGACAGGAAACACTGAAGCTTTCTTT. It encodes CASSPLGTGNTEAFF.

The rearrangement links TRBV6-1 to TRBJ1-1; D remains unclear. This CDR3 is built from 13 residues. V was cut by 5 bases and J by 11 bases, with 18 bases left in between. Germline assignment: CDR1 MNHNS and CDR2 SASEGT. The CDR3 region has the DNA TGTGCCAGCAGTCTAGAGTTGGCGGGTGGCGCTTTCTTT. This encodes CASSLELAGGAFF.

The chain recombines TRBV5-1 with TRBJ1-6; 7 nucleotides agree with TRBD1. CDR3 length: 15 amino acids. The trim removed 0 bases at V and 10 bases at J, leaving 7 bases unmatched. Germline V CDR1 and CDR2: SGHRS, YFSETQ. CDR3 sequence (DNA): TGCGCCAGCAGCTTGGCGGGACAGAGTAACTCACCCCTCCACTTT. Amino acid sequence: CASSLAGQSNSPLHF.

The V and J genes are TRBV6-6 and TRBJ2-2, with TRBD2 matching over 8 bases. CDR1 and CDR2 (germline): MNHNY, SVGAGI (reference sequence). V gave up 4 bases and J gave up 5 bases; unmatched junction bases: 9. This CDR3 spans 16 amino acids. DNA for the CDR3: TGTGCCAGCAGTTCGTCCGGGACTAGGGAAACCGGGGAGCTGTTTTTT. Translation: CASSSSGTRETGELFF.

The V gene is TRBV27, the J gene TRBJ2-7; D perhaps matches TRBD2 (5 bases). CDR3 length equals 14 residues. Trimming shortened V by 6 bases and J by 0 bases, and 12 bases separated the two germline ends. Per the germline V gene, CDR1 is MNHEY and CDR2 is SMNVEV (reference sequence). The DNA of the CDR3 is TGTGCCAGCAGGACCATAGGGAGCTCCTACGAGCAGTACTTC. Translated, it gives CASRTIGSSYEQYF.

This CDR3 reads CASSPTVVGKTQYF. Written as DNA, the CDR3 is TGTGCCAGCAGCCCGACGGTGGTCGGGAAGACCCAGTACTTC. J is TRBJ2-5 and V is TRBV5-4; maybe TRBD2 (5 bases). Germline CDR1 SGHNT, CDR2 YYREEE (reference sequence). Trimming shortened V by 4 bases and J by 6 bases, and 16 bases separated the two germline ends. The CDR3 extends over 14 amino acids.

On this clone itself: At the DNA level, this CDR3 is encoded by other sequences in the same sample as well. V and J are TRBV28 and TRBJ1-5; TRBD1 agrees at 10 bases. Germline V gives CDR1 MDHEN, CDR2 SYDVKM. V lost 1 base and J lost 6; bases outside the gene matches: 6. The CDR3 extends over 16 amino acids. Here the CDR3 DNA reads TGTGCCAGCAGTTTATTTAGGACAGGGGGTGGTCAGCCCCAGCATTTT. Its protein is CASSLFRTGGGQPQHF.

J is TRBJ1-2 and V is TRBV19; TRBD1 agrees at 7 bases. The V and J ends lost 6 bases and 5 bases, in that order; junction bases with no gene match: 15. The CDR3 totals 16 residues. Germline V gene sequence: CDR1 LNHDA, CDR2 SQIVND (reference sequence). The DNA for the CDR3 is TGTGCCAGTAGCGGGACAGACGCCCAAAACCTTTATGGCTACACCTTC. Its translation: CASSGTDAQNLYGYTF.

The chain uses TRBV19 and TRBJ2-7; tentatively, D is TRBD2 (6 bases). The germline V gene has CDR1 LNHDA and CDR2 SQIVND (reference sequence). CDR3 length: 14 amino acids. The V gene lost 2 bases and the J gene lost 1 base, with 9 bases spanning the gap. The CDR3 DNA reads TGTGCCAGTAGTATATCGGGGACTTCCTACGAGCAGTACTTC. Its protein is CASSISGTSYEQYF. The full variable domain, in which reference TRBV19 and TRBJ2-7 provide the parts outside the CDR3, is DGGITQSPKYLFRKEGQNVTLSCEQNLNHDAMYWYRQDPGQGLRLIYYSQIVNDFQKGDIAEGYSVSREKKESFPLTVTSAQKNPTAFYLCASSISGTSYEQYFGPGTRLTVT.

The chain uses TRBV6-5 and TRBJ2-7; D is perhaps TRBD2 (6 bases). Trimming removed 10 bases at V and 8 bases at J, with 21 bases between. CDR3 size: 13 residues. Germline lookup yields CDR1 MNHEY and CDR2 SVGAGI. As DNA, the CDR3 is TGTGCCACTACTTCGGGACTCCTGGGGAAGCAGTACTTC. Its protein product is CATTSGLLGKQYF.

V gene TRBV15 combines with J gene TRBJ2-7; D uncertain. Germline V gene lookup returns CDR1 LNHNV and CDR2 YYDKDF (reference sequence). The V end lost 0 bases, the J end lost 3 bases, and 12 bases lay between the germline ends. The CDR3 is 15 amino acids. Here the CDR3 reads CATSREARAFYEQYF. CDR3 DNA sequence: TGTGCCACCAGCAGAGAGGCCCGTGCTTTCTACGAGCAGTACTTC.

The chain uses TRBV7-9 and TRBJ2-2; D possibly corresponds to TRBD2 (6 bases). Trimming removed 1 base at V and 3 bases at J, with 21 bases between. Germline loops: CDR1 SEHNR, CDR2 FQNEAQ (reference sequence). There are 19 residues in the CDR3. Here the CDR3 reads CASSLVGGETTLYTGELFF. CDR3 DNA: TGTGCCAGCAGCTTAGTGGGGGGTGAGACCACTCTTTACACCGGGGAGCTGTTTTTT.